The 17 T cell receptor beta chains in this list originate from one sample, sequenced in a study of blood T cell repertoires in COVID-19. Generated by immunoSEQ multiplex PCR, the TCRdb table keeps only in-frame clones and is missing some. This table has 84,000 or so clones, around 80% appearing once. Sequences were obtained from peripheral blood. Receptor source: a woman aged 80 or older with acute or convalescent COVID-19.

This chain links TRBV13 with TRBJ1-2, with TRBD1 matching 9 bases. Per germline, CDR1 PRHDT and CDR2 FYEKMQ (reference sequence). The CDR3 contains 14 residues. Trimming removed 7 bases from V and 6 bases from J; junction bases left unmatched: 9. CDR3: CASTPTGGKHGYTF. As DNA, the CDR3 is TGTGCCAGCACCCCGACAGGGGGAAAGCATGGCTACACCTTC.

This chain joins TRBV7-9 and TRBJ2-3, with 8 bases matching TRBD1. The V and J ends lost 6 bases and 1 base, in that order; junction bases with no gene match: 18. The CDR3 loop spans 19 amino acids. Germline V gene lookup returns CDR1 SEHNR and CDR2 FQNEAQ (reference sequence). The chain's CDR3 is CASSLSQGASPKGTDTQYF. The CDR3 DNA reads as TGTGCCAGCAGTCTTAGTCAGGGGGCATCCCCTAAGGGCACAGATACGCAGTATTTT.

This clone was counted once. The CDR3 coding sequence is TGCAGTGCTAGTGAGGGTAGCGGGGGCTCAGATACGCAGTATTTT. This gives the protein CSASEGSGGSDTQYF. The genes are TRBV20-1 and TRBJ2-3; TRBD2 agrees at 9 bases. Germline trimming cut 3 bases from V and 4 bases from J; bases unmatched to any gene: 8. This CDR3 is 15 amino acids long. CDR1 is DFQATT, CDR2 SNEGSKA, per germline (reference sequence).

V usage is TRBV14 and J usage is TRBJ2-3; 14 bases line up with TRBD2. Germline V CDR1 and CDR2: SGHDN, FVKESK. The CDR3 sequence is 15 residues long. V lost 5 bases, J lost 3 bases, and 1 base stayed unmatched. This CDR3 is CASSWTSGRTDTQYF. For the CDR3, the DNA is TGTGCCAGCAGCTGGACTAGCGGGAGGACAGATACGCAGTATTTT. Based on the CDR3 plus reference TRBV14 and TRBJ2-3, the full variable domain is EAGVTQFPSHSVIEKGQTVTLRCDPISGHDNLYWYRRVMGKEIKFLLHFVKESKQDESGMPNNRFLAERTGGTYSTLKVQPAELEDSGVYFCASSWTSGRTDTQYFGPGTRLTVL.

This rearrangement joins TRBV19 to TRBJ2-5, with D unclear. The V and J ends lost 4 bases and 4 bases respectively, with 4 bases between them. Germline V gene sequence: CDR1 LNHDA, CDR2 SQIVND (reference sequence). The CDR3 runs to 11 residues. The CDR3 nucleotides are TGTGCCAGTAGTAGAGGAGAGACCCAGTACTTC. Translating it yields CASSRGETQYF.

This chain joins TRBV5-1 and TRBJ2-3, with a tentative D call TRBD2 (5 bases). V was clipped by 4 bases and J by 2 bases, with 11 bases between them. Germline lookup yields CDR1 SGHRS and CDR2 YFSETQ. CDR3 size: 14 residues. The CDR3 reads CASSIPGNTDTQYF. The DNA for the CDR3 is TGCGCCAGCAGCATTCCCGGGAACACAGATACGCAGTATTTT.

CDR3 protein: CASSATGGTNEKLFF. In DNA, the CDR3 is TGTGCCAGCAGCGCTACGGGGGGCACTAATGAAAAACTGTTTTTT. The chain combines TRBV7-9 with TRBJ1-4, with D maybe TRBD1 (6 bases). Germline V lookup: CDR1 SEHNR, CDR2 FQNEAQ (reference sequence). The V and J ends lost 5 bases and 2 bases respectively, with 12 bases between them. The CDR3 totals 15 residues.

This rearrangement joins TRBV14 to TRBJ2-7, with a weak D call TRBD2 (5 bases). Germline V CDR1 and CDR2: SGHDN, FVKESK. The length of the CDR3 is 18 residues. V was trimmed by 2 bases and J by 3 bases, leaving 23 bases between them. CDR3 sequence (DNA): TGTGCCAGCAGCCAATATGGCCTCCTGAGGGCGGCGGACTACGAGCAGTACTTC. The encoded protein is CASSQYGLLRAADYEQYF.

The V gene is TRBV7-2, the J gene TRBJ2-7; 11 positions match TRBD2. V gave up 1 base and J gave up 6 bases; unmatched junction bases: 8. CDR3 length: 16 residues. Germline loops: CDR1 SGHTA, CDR2 FQGNSA. The CDR3 coding sequence is TGTGCCAGCAGCTTAGATCGCCTAGCGGGGGGACGCGAGCAGTACTTC. Translating it yields CASSLDRLAGGREQYF.

The rearrangement joins TRBV5-6 to TRBJ2-7; 11 bases are shared with TRBD1. The length of the CDR3 is 16 residues. Germline CDR1 is SGHDT and CDR2 is YYEEEE. With V trimmed by 5 bases and J by 5 bases, 12 bases remained unmatched. CDR3 in amino acids: CASSSWGTGGYNEQYF. As DNA, the CDR3 is TGTGCCAGCAGTAGTTGGGGGACAGGGGGTTACAACGAGCAGTACTTC.

This clone was observed once. The gene calls are TRBV3-1 (or the pseudogene TRBV3-2) and TRBJ1-2, with D possibly matching TRBD1 (6 bases). CDR3 length: 15 amino acids. V was pared by 0 bases and J by 4 bases, with 12 bases between. Germline V gene lookup returns CDR1 LGHDT and CDR2 YNNKEL (reference sequence). CDR3 in DNA: TGTGCCAGCAGCCAAGATTCAGGGGCGAGCTATGGCTACACCTTC. Amino acid sequence: CASSQDSGASYGYTF.

The J gene is TRBJ2-1, the V gene TRBV27, with 8 positions matching TRBD1. Germline trimming cut 3 bases from V and 9 bases from J; bases unmatched to any gene: 4. The CDR3 runs to 13 residues. CDR1 and CDR2 (germline): MNHEY, SMNVEV (reference sequence). The chain's CDR3 is CASSLDRVREQFF. Written as DNA, the CDR3 is TGTGCCAGCAGTTTGGACAGGGTTCGTGAGCAGTTCTTC.

The V and J genes are TRBV7-3 and TRBJ2-7; D is perhaps TRBD1 (6 bases). The ends were cut back, 5 bases at V and 1 base at J, with 15 bases in the middle. Germline loops: CDR1 SGHTA, CDR2 FQGTGA. The CDR3 is 15 amino acids. The CDR3 spells CASSPTGPFSYEQYF. The CDR3 bases are TGTGCCAGCAGCCCAACAGGGCCGTTTTCCTACGAGCAGTACTTC.

This chain's CDR3 is CASSPDRVIYQPLHF. The CDR3 region has the DNA TGTGCCAGCAGTCCTGACAGGGTCATATATCAGCCCCTCCACTTT. This sequence joins TRBV5-4 and TRBJ1-6, with 7 bases aligning to TRBD1. The V gene's germline CDR1 is SGHNT and CDR2 YYREEE (reference sequence). CDR3 length equals 15 residues. Trimming took 5 bases from V and 13 from J; bases not matched to a gene: 15.

The gene calls are TRBV5-1 and TRBJ1-1; D uncertain. Germline V gene lookup returns CDR1 SGHRS and CDR2 YFSETQ. The length of the CDR3 is 13 residues. With 4 bases removed from V and 6 bases from J, the gap between germline ends came to 13 bases. CDR3 residues: CASSPESGSEAFF. CDR3 bases: TGCGCCAGCAGCCCTGAATCGGGGTCTGAAGCTTTCTTT.

The chain joins TRBV18 to TRBJ2-5; 7 bases map to TRBD2. Germline V gene data show CDR1 as KGHSH and CDR2 as LQKENI. CDR3 length: 15 residues. Trimming removed 1 base from V and 1 base from J; junction bases left unmatched: 3. DNA for the CDR3: TGTGCCAGCTCACCACTGAGCGGGACCCAAGAGACCCAGTACTTC. This sequence encodes CASSPLSGTQETQYF.

The chain has TRBV28 and TRBJ2-6; 10 nucleotides agree with TRBD1. The CDR3 length is 16 residues. J gave up 1 base and V 6 bases, and 3 bases lay outside the gene matches. Germline CDR1 reads MDHEN; CDR2 reads SYDVKM. The CDR3 sequence is CASSGTGVSGANVLTF. The CDR3, as DNA: TGTGCCAGCAGCGGGACAGGGGTGTCTGGGGCCAACGTCCTGACTTTC.